These 24 T cell receptor beta chains were all obtained from the same sample, sequenced in a study of blood T cell repertoires in COVID-19. Profiling relied on immunoSEQ multiplex PCR, and the TCRdb table lists in-frame clones only, not all of them. The repertoire holds approximately 35,000 clones, with approximately 85% as singletons. Sequenced input: peripheral blood. The receptors were gathered from a man aged 55 to 70 with active COVID-19.

The V gene is TRBV7-9, the J gene TRBJ1-4; 8 bases align to TRBD1. CDR3 length: 14 residues. Germline V gene lookup returns CDR1 SEHNR and CDR2 FQNEAQ (reference sequence). V shed 5 bases, J shed 8 bases, and the junction held 7 bases outside the gene matches. The CDR3 sequence is CASSHGQGWEKLFF. The CDR3 nucleotides read TGTGCCAGCAGCCACGGACAGGGTTGGGAAAAACTGTTTTTT.

The chain combines TRBV15 with TRBJ2-3; 9 nucleotides agree with TRBD2. Germline V CDR1 and CDR2: LNHNV, YYDKDF (reference sequence). CDR3 length: 16 amino acids. Unmatched junction bases numbered 4, after V lost 2 bases and J lost 1 base. CDR3 nucleotide sequence: TGTGCCACCAGCAGATCTAGCGGGGTGGGCACAGATACGCAGTATTTT. It is translated as CATSRSSGVGTDTQYF.

V gene TRBV28 combines with J gene TRBJ1-4, with D unclear. Germline CDR1 is MDHEN and CDR2 is SYDVKM. The CDR3 covers 17 residues. Trimming removed 5 bases at V and 6 bases at J, with 22 bases between. The CDR3 coding sequence is TGTGCCAGCAGTCCCCGCCGATTAGAAAGTCCCCATGAAAAACTGTTTTTT. Translation: CASSPRRLESPHEKLFF. Looking up the rest from reference TRBV28 and TRBJ1-4 gives the full variable domain: DVKVTQSSRYLVKRTGEKVFLECVQDMDHENMFWYRQDPGLGLRLIYFSYDVKMKEKGDIPEGYSVSREKKERFSLILESASTNQTSMYLCASSPRRLESPHEKLFFGSGTQLSVL.

The rearrangement joins TRBV3-1 (or the pseudogene TRBV3-2) to TRBJ2-1; D uncertain. The CDR3 is made up of 14 amino acids. Per germline, CDR1 LGHDT and CDR2 YNNKEL (reference sequence). The ends were cut back, 0 bases at V and 9 bases at J, with 12 bases in the middle. The CDR3 here is CASSQDPPYREQFF. CDR3 DNA: TGTGCCAGCAGCCAAGATCCCCCTTATCGTGAGCAGTTCTTC.

The V call is TRBV28, the J call TRBJ2-7; 10 nucleotides line up with TRBD2. Germline trimming cut 6 bases from V and 3 bases from J; bases unmatched to any gene: 5. The germline CDR1 and CDR2 sequences are MDHEN and SYDVKM. The CDR3 runs to 14 residues. DNA of the CDR3: TGTGCCAGCAGCTCCCTAGCGGGAGTCTACGAGCAGTACTTC. Residues: CASSSLAGVYEQYF. The whole variable domain, filled in from reference TRBV28 and TRBJ2-7, reads DVKVTQSSRYLVKRTGEKVFLECVQDMDHENMFWYRQDPGLGLRLIYFSYDVKMKEKGDIPEGYSVSREKKERFSLILESASTNQTSMYLCASSSLAGVYEQYFGPGTRLTVT.

V usage is TRBV28 and J usage is TRBJ1-1, with D possibly being TRBD1 (5 bases). V lost 8 bases to trimming and J lost 4 bases, with 14 bases between them. Germline V CDR1 and CDR2: MDHEN, SYDVKM. The CDR3 runs to 13 residues. The CDR3 nucleotides are TGTGCCAGCTTATACCAGGGAGGCACTGAAGCTTTCTTT. The encoded protein is CASLYQGGTEAFF. The full variable domain, completed using reference TRBV28 and TRBJ1-1, is DVKVTQSSRYLVKRTGEKVFLECVQDMDHENMFWYRQDPGLGLRLIYFSYDVKMKEKGDIPEGYSVSREKKERFSLILESASTNQTSMYLCASLYQGGTEAFFGQGTRLTVV.

The rearrangement uses TRBV6-5 and TRBJ2-7; D perhaps matches TRBD1 (6 bases). CDR1 MNHEY and CDR2 SVGAGI come from the germline V gene. V was trimmed by 4 bases and J by 3 bases, leaving 10 bases between them. CDR3 length equals 13 residues. This chain's CDR3 is CASSWSRGYEQYF. CDR3 in DNA: TGTGCCAGCAGTTGGTCCAGGGGCTACGAGCAGTACTTC.

This rearrangement joins TRBV12-3 or TRBV12-4 to TRBJ2-1; D might be TRBD2 (6 bases). Trimming took off 4 bases at V and 5 bases at J, with 9 bases between the two ends. The CDR3 runs 13 residues. For the CDR3, the DNA is TGTGCCAGCAGTTGGGGGACTCACAATGAGCAGTTCTTC. This sequence encodes CASSWGTHNEQFF.

The rearrangement joins TRBV10-1 to TRBJ1-5; D not certain. There are 13 residues in the CDR3. Germline assignment: CDR1 WNHNN and CDR2 SYGVQD (reference sequence). Trimming left V 0 bases short and J 7 bases short, with 7 bases between. CDR3 nucleotides: TGCGCCAGCAGTGAGTCAGTGGAGCAGCCCCAGCATTTT. Its translation is CASSESVEQPQHF.

The chain is built from TRBV7-2 and TRBJ2-7; 12 bases map to TRBD1. V lost 3 bases to trimming and J lost 6 bases; unmatched junction nucleotides: 6. The CDR3 length is 15 residues. In germline, CDR1 is SGHTA, CDR2 FQGNSA. The CDR3 DNA is TGTGCCAGCAGCTTCACCGGGACAGGGGGCTTCGAGCAGTACTTC. Residues: CASSFTGTGGFEQYF.

The chain links TRBV7-8 to TRBJ2-1, with D perhaps TRBD2 (6 bases). The CDR3 is 15 amino acids. Per the germline V gene, CDR1 is SGHVS and CDR2 is FQNEAQ. Trimming left V 0 bases short and J 9 bases short, with 15 bases between. CDR3 coding DNA: TGTGCCAGCAGCTTAGCCCTACAGCGGGCGGTTGAGCAGTTCTTC. This codes for CASSLALQRAVEQFF.

V is TRBV6-5 and J is TRBJ2-5; TRBD2 agrees at 11 bases. The V segment lost 7 bases and the J segment 5 bases; nucleotides outside the gene matches: 6. Germline V gene sequence: CDR1 MNHEY, CDR2 SVGAGI. The CDR3 is 14 amino acids. The chain's CDR3 is CASKSSGRLETQYF. The CDR3 DNA reads TGTGCCAGCAAGTCTAGCGGGAGGTTGGAGACCCAGTACTTC.

The rearrangement uses TRBV11-2 and TRBJ2-7; tentative D call: TRBD2 (5 bases). The CDR3 is 14 amino acids. Trimming took off 2 bases at V and 2 bases at J, with 10 bases between the two ends. CDR1 and CDR2 from the germline V gene are SGHAT and FQNNGV. The CDR3: CASSLPSGAYEQYF. The CDR3 nucleotides are TGTGCCAGCAGCTTACCCAGCGGTGCCTACGAGCAGTACTTC.

This chain connects TRBV27 to TRBJ2-7; 10 nucleotides match TRBD2. The V and J ends lost 3 bases and 6 bases, in that order; junction bases with no gene match: 14. The germline V gene has CDR1 MNHEY and CDR2 SMNVEV (reference sequence). This CDR3 is 17 amino acids long. The CDR3 DNA follows: TGTGCCAGCAGTTTCTTTTCGCTAGCGGGAGTCTTAGGCGAGCAGTACTTC. This encodes CASSFFSLAGVLGEQYF.

The V gene is TRBV28, the J gene TRBJ1-2; 11 bases are a match to TRBD1. Losses at the gene ends were 4 bases for V and 12 bases for J; bases not matched to a gene: 4. The CDR3 runs 12 residues. The germline V gene has CDR1 MDHEN and CDR2 SYDVKM. CDR3 DNA sequence: TGTGCCAGCAGTTCAGGGACAGGGGGGGACACCTTC. It yields the protein CASSSGTGGDTF.

The chain uses TRBV7-2 and TRBJ1-2, with a tentative D call TRBD1 (6 bases). V dropped 3 bases and J dropped 0 bases, with 14 bases sitting between them. The germline CDR1 and CDR2 sequences are SGHTA and FQGNSA. The CDR3 covers 16 residues. CDR3 bases: TGTGCCAGCAGCTTTTTAGGACAGAAGACTAACTATGGCTACACCTTC. Its protein product is CASSFLGQKTNYGYTF.

The chain couples TRBV29-1 to TRBJ2-2; D is uncertain. The V end lost 3 bases, the J end lost 3 bases, and 8 bases lay between the germline ends. Germline V CDR1 and CDR2: SQVTM, ANQGSEA. The CDR3 length is 13 residues. The CDR3 is CSVDIGYTGELFF. For the CDR3, the DNA is TGCAGCGTTGACATCGGGTACACCGGGGAGCTGTTTTTT.

This chain joins TRBV18 and TRBJ1-4; possibly TRBD1 for D (6 bases). Between the trimmed V and J ends, which lost 1 base and 4 bases, there was a span of 10 bases. The CDR3 length is 15 residues. CDR1 KGHSH and CDR2 LQKENI come from the germline V gene. DNA of the CDR3: TGTGCCAGCTCACCACAGACAGGAATTAATGAAAAACTGTTTTTT. This encodes CASSPQTGINEKLFF.

The chain employs TRBV5-4 and TRBJ1-6; possibly TRBD1 for D (6 bases). Germline V CDR1 and CDR2: SGHNT, YYREEE (reference sequence). The length of the CDR3 is 16 residues. Trimming removed 0 bases at V and 9 bases at J, with 16 bases between. CDR3 nucleotides: TGTGCCAGCAGCTTGGCCGGGGACACAGTAGGTTCACCCCTCCACTTT. Translation gives CASSLAGDTVGSPLHF.

This chain joins TRBV6-5 and TRBJ2-1, with 12 bases that match TRBD2. CDR3 length equals 16 residues. CDR1 and CDR2 (germline): MNHEY, SVGAGI. Losses at the gene ends were 2 bases for V and 7 bases for J; bases not matched to a gene: 6. The CDR3 spells CASSYDGLAGRNEQFF. The CDR3 DNA sequence: TGTGCCAGCAGTTACGACGGACTAGCGGGACGTAATGAGCAGTTCTTC.

The chain carries TRBV7-3 and TRBJ2-1, with 9 bases matching TRBD2. Germline loops: CDR1 SGHTA, CDR2 FQGTGA. V lost 5 bases, J lost 3 bases, and 11 bases stayed unmatched. The CDR3 loop spans 17 amino acids. As DNA, the CDR3 is TGTGCCAGCAGCCCGATAGCGGGAGTAGGGAACTACAATGAGCAGTTCTTC. Translated: CASSPIAGVGNYNEQFF. The entire variable domain, with the rest obtained from reference TRBV7-3 and TRBJ2-1, is as follows: GAGVSQTPSNKVTEKGKYVELRCDPISGHTALYWYRQSLGQGPEFLIYFQGTGAADDSGLPNDRFFAVRPEGSVSTLKIQRTERGDSAVYLCASSPIAGVGNYNEQFFGPGTRLTVL.

The rearrangement joins TRBV29-1 to TRBJ1-2, with a tentative D call TRBD1 (5 bases). The germline CDR1 and CDR2 sequences are SQVTM and ANQGSEA. The CDR3 spans 13 residues. V was trimmed by 6 bases and J by 8 bases, leaving 19 bases between them. The CDR3: CSVQSGGSWGYTF. Written as DNA, the CDR3 is TGCAGCGTCCAGTCCGGGGGTTCTTGGGGCTACACCTTC.

This chain joins TRBV5-1 and TRBJ2-1; TRBD2 matches 10 bases. J lost 9 bases, V lost 5 bases, and 14 bases had no gene match. The CDR3 consists of 16 residues. CDR1 is SGHRS, CDR2 YFSETQ, per germline. CDR3 protein: CASSPRLAGEAGEQFF. CDR3 bases: TGCGCCAGCAGTCCCCGTCTAGCGGGGGAAGCGGGTGAGCAGTTCTTC.

This rearrangement joins TRBV9 to TRBJ2-7, with D tentatively TRBD1 (6 bases). The CDR3 is 13 amino acids. Trimming left V 3 bases short and J 3 bases short, with 10 bases between. Germline V lookup: CDR1 SGDLS, CDR2 YYNGEE. CDR3 sequence: CASSGQDLYEQYF. CDR3 DNA: TGTGCCAGCAGCGGACAGGACCTCTACGAGCAGTACTTC.